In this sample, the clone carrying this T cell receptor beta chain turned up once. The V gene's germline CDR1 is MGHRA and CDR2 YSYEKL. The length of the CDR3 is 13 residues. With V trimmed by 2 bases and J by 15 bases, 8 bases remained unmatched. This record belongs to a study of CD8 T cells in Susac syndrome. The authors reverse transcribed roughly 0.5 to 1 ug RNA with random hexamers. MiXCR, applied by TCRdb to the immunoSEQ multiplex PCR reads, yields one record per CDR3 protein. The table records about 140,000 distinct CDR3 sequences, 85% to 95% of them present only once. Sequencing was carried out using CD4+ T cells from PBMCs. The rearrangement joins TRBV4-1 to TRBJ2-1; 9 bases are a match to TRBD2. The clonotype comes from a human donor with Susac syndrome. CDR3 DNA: TGCGCCAGCAGCCAAACTCTGCGGGAGGGTCCGTTCTTC. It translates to CASSQTLREGPFF.